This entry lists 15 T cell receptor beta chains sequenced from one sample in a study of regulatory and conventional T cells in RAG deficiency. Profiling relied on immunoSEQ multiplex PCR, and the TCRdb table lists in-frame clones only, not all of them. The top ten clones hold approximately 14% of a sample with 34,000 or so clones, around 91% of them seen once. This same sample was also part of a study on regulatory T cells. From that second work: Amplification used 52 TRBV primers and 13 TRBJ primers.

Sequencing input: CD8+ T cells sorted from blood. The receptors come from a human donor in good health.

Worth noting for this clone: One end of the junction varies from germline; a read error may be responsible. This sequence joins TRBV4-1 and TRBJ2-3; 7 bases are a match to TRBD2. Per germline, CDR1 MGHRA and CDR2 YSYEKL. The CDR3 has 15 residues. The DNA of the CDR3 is TGTGCCAGCAGCCGGGCGGGGGTTAGCACAGATACGCAGTATTTT. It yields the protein CASSRAGVSTDTQYF.

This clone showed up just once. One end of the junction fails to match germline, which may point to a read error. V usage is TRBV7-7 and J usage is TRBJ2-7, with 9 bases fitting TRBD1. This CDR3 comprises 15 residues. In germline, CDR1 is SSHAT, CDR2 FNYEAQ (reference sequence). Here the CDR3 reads CASSLEQGAGYEQYF. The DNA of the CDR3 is TGTGCTAGCAGCTTGGAACAGGGGGCGGGATACGAGCAGTACTTC.

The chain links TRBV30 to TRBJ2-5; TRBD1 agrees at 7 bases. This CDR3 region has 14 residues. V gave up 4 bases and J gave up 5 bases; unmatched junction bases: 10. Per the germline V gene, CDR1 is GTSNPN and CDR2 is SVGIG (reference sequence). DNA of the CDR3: TGTGCCTGGATGTCCAAGGGGGCCGGTGAGACCCAGTACTTC. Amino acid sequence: CAWMSKGAGETQYF.

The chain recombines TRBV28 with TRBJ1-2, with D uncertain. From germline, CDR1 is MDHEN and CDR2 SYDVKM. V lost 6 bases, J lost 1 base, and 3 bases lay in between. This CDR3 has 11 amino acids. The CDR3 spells CASSHNYGYTF. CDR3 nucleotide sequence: TGTGCCAGCAGCCATAACTATGGCTACACCTTC.

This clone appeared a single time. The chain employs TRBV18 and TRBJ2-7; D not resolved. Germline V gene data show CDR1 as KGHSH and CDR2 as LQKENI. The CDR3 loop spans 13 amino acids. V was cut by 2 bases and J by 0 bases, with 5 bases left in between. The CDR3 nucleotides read TGTGCCAGCTCACCATTAGCCTCCTACGAGCAGTACTTC. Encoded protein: CASSPLASYEQYF.

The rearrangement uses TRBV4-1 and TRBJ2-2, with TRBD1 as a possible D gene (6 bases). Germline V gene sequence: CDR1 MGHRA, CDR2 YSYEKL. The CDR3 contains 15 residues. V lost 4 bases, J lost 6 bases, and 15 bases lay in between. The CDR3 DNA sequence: TGCGCCAGCAGCCCCACGACAGGACGTCCCGGGGAGCTGTTTTTT. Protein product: CASSPTTGRPGELFF.

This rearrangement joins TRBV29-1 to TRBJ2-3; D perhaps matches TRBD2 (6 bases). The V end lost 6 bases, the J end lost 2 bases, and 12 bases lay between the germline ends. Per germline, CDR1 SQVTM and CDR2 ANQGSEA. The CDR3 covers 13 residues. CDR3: CSVDWGVTDTQYF. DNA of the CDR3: TGCAGCGTGGACTGGGGGGTCACAGATACGCAGTATTTT.

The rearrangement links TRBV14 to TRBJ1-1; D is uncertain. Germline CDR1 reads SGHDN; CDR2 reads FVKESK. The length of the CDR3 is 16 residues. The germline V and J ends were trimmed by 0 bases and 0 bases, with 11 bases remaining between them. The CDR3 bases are TGTGCCAGCAGCCAAGATCTGGCAGGAATGAACACTGAAGCTTTCTTT. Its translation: CASSQDLAGMNTEAFF.

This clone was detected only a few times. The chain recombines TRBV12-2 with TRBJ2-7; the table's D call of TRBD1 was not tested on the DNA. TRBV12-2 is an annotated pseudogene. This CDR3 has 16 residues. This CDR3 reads CATGVYAATSSYEQYF. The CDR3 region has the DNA TGTGCCACAGGAGTTTACGCCGCGACAAGCTCCTACGAGCAGTACTTC.

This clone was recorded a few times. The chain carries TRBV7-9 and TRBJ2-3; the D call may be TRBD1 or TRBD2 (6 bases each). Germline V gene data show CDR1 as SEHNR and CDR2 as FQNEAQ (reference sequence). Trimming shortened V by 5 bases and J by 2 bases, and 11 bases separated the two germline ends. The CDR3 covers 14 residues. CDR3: CASSHGGYTDTQYF. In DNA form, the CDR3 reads TGTGCCAGCAGCCACGGGGGCTACACAGATACGCAGTATTTT.

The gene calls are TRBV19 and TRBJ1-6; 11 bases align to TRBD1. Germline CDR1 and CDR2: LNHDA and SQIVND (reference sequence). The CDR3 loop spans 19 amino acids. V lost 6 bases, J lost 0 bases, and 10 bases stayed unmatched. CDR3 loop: CASSRRRDRGSSYNSPLHF. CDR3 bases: TGTGCCAGTAGCCGACGCCGGGACAGGGGGAGCTCCTATAATTCACCCCTCCACTTT.

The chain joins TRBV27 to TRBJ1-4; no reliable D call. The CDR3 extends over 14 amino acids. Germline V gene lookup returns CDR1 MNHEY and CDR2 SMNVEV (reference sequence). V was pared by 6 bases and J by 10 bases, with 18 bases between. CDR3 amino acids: CASRGVVGEGKLFF. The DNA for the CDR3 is TGTGCCAGCAGAGGTGTCGTGGGAGAAGGAAAACTGTTTTTT.

Written as DNA, the CDR3 is TGTGCCAGTAGTATACGGACAGGGACTAACTATGGCTACACCTTC. Translating gives CASSIRTGTNYGYTF. The rearrangement links TRBV19 to TRBJ1-2; 8 bases map to TRBD1. The V and J ends lost 2 bases and 0 bases, in that order; junction bases with no gene match: 2. The CDR3 is made up of 15 amino acids. Germline values: CDR1 LNHDA, CDR2 SQIVND (reference sequence).

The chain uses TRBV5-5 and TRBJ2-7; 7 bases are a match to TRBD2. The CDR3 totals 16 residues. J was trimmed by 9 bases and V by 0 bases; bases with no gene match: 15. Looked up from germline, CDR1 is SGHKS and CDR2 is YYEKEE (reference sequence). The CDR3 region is CASSLAGGTDPIGQYF. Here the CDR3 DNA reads TGTGCCAGCAGCTTGGCCGGGGGGACCGACCCGATCGGGCAGTACTTC.

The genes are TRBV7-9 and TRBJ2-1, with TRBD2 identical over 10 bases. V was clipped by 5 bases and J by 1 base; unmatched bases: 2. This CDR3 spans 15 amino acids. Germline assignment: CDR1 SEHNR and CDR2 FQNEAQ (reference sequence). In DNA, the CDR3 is TGTGCCAGCAGCCCTAGCGGGAGTTCCTACAATGAGCAGTTCTTC. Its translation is CASSPSGSSYNEQFF.